Following are 23 T cell receptor beta chains from one sample sequenced in a study of T cells in localized non-small cell lung cancer. Profiled with immunoSEQ multiplex PCR; TCRdb holds only in-frame clones, not every one. The sample gives 1,500 to 2,000 clones, under 40% of which show up once; more than 14% is in the top ten. The specimen comprised normal lung tissue next to the tumor, sampled before any cancer treatment. The source of these receptors is a female donor over 55 with stage II squamous cell lung carcinoma.

The CDR3 DNA reads TGTGCCAGTAGAGACGGACAGTTTAGCAATCAGCCCCAGCATTTT. This translates into CASRDGQFSNQPQHF. The chain carries TRBV19 and TRBJ1-5, with D possibly being TRBD1 (6 bases). The ends were cut back, 6 bases at V and 0 bases at J, with 12 bases in the middle. CDR1 is LNHDA, CDR2 SQIVND, per germline (reference sequence). CDR3 length: 15 amino acids.

The chain couples TRBV19 to TRBJ1-1, with D possibly being TRBD1 (5 bases). The germline V and J ends were trimmed by 5 bases and 0 bases, with 7 bases remaining between them. The CDR3 spans 13 residues. Germline loops: CDR1 LNHDA, CDR2 SQIVND (reference sequence). CDR3 bases: TGTGCCAGTAGTGTGACAGTGAACACTGAAGCTTTCTTT. Encoded protein: CASSVTVNTEAFF.

The genes are TRBV12-5 and TRBJ2-7; 10 nucleotides align to TRBD1. V shed 1 base and J 6 bases; nucleotides not matched to a gene: 9. CDR1 and CDR2 from the germline V gene are LGHNT and FRNRAP. The CDR3 spans 16 residues. CDR3 region: CASGLASGTGVSEQYF. The CDR3 region has the DNA TGTGCTAGTGGTTTGGCCTCCGGGACAGGGGTGTCCGAGCAGTACTTC.

This clone was seen a handful of times. The rearrangement uses TRBV4-1 and TRBJ1-4; 8 bases align to TRBD1. The CDR3 spans 18 residues. With V trimmed by 3 bases and J by 7 bases, 16 bases remained unmatched. Germline CDR1 MGHRA, CDR2 YSYEKL. The CDR3 bases are TGCGCCAGCAGCCACGGGGGGCAGGGGGCGGGTAAAAGTGAAAAACTGTTTTTT. Translated, it gives CASSHGGQGAGKSEKLFF.

This clone came up a few times. CDR3 bases: TGTGCCAGCAGCCTGACGGACAGGGGAAATCTAAGGACTGAAGCTTTCTTT. Translated: CASSLTDRGNLRTEAFF. The rearrangement links TRBV11-3 to TRBJ1-1; 9 bases map to TRBD1. Trimming cost V 5 bases and J 5 bases; bases outside gene matches: 15. The CDR3 sequence is 17 residues long. Germline V gives CDR1 SGHNT, CDR2 YENEEA.

The chain employs TRBV25-1 and TRBJ2-3; 11 nucleotides match TRBD2. This CDR3 has 14 residues. The germline gives CDR1 MGHDK, CDR2 SYGVNS. The ends lost 5 bases at V and 6 bases at J; junction bases unmatched: 4. The CDR3 spells CASSNRLAGDTQYF. As DNA, the CDR3 is TGTGCCAGCAGTAACAGACTAGCGGGGGATACGCAGTATTTT.

About this clone: Distinct nucleotide sequences in the sample also encode this CDR3. The CDR3 DNA reads TGTGCCAGCTCACCGGCCCAGAGGAACACTGAAGCTTTCTTT. Amino acids: CASSPAQRNTEAFF. V gene TRBV18 combines with J gene TRBJ1-1; D is uncertain. This CDR3 contains 14 residues. The V gene lost 3 bases and the J gene lost 1 base, with 9 bases spanning the gap. Germline CDR1 reads KGHSH; CDR2 reads LQKENI.

This clone was counted a few times. The V and J genes are TRBV25-1 and TRBJ1-4; no clear D gene. V lost 4 bases, J lost 8 bases, and 14 bases lay in between. Germline lookup yields CDR1 MGHDK and CDR2 SYGVNS. The CDR3 extends over 14 amino acids. DNA of the CDR3: TGTGCCAGCAGTGGAGCTGGCGGGAAGGAAAAACTGTTTTTT. Its translation: CASSGAGGKEKLFF.

The genes are TRBV7-7 and TRBJ1-2; D not resolved. CDR1 is SSHAT, CDR2 FNYEAQ, per germline (reference sequence). Trimming left V 1 base short and J 4 bases short, with 10 bases between. The CDR3 consists of 14 residues. CDR3 coding DNA: TGTGCCAGCAGCTTAGTTTTAACAGCCTATGGCTACACCTTC. Its protein product is CASSLVLTAYGYTF.

This clone has just a few counts. This sequence joins TRBV9 and TRBJ2-7; tentative D call: TRBD2 (6 bases). Germline values: CDR1 SGDLS, CDR2 YYNGEE. This CDR3 has 13 residues. The ends were cut back, 10 bases at V and 1 base at J, with 15 bases in the middle. The DNA of the CDR3 is TGTGCCGTCGTGGGCGGGGAGTCCTACGAGCAGTACTTC. This codes for CAVVGGESYEQYF.

J is TRBJ1-4 and V is TRBV29-1; 8 positions match TRBD1. The CDR3 loop spans 13 amino acids. J was trimmed by 5 bases and V by 7 bases; bases with no gene match: 6. CDR1 and CDR2 from the germline V gene are SQVTM and ANQGSEA. For the CDR3, the DNA is TGCAGCGCTGCGACAGGGGTGAATGAAAAACTGTTTTTT. Translated: CSAATGVNEKLFF. The variable domain in full, completed from reference TRBV29-1 and TRBJ1-4, reads SAVISQKPSRDICQRGTSLTIQCQVDSQVTMMFWYRQQPGQSLTLIATANQGSEATYESGFVIDKFPISRPNLTFSTLTVSNMSPEDSSIYLCSAATGVNEKLFFGSGTQLSVL.

The chain is built from TRBV19 and TRBJ1-2, with unresolved D. The CDR3 totals 12 residues. From germline, CDR1 is LNHDA and CDR2 SQIVND (reference sequence). With 5 bases removed from V and 8 bases from J, the gap between germline ends came to 12 bases. CDR3 loop: CASSFWPGGYTF. CDR3 DNA: TGTGCCAGTAGTTTCTGGCCCGGGGGCTACACCTTC.

This clone showed up just a few times. The genes are TRBV11-3 and TRBJ2-7; maybe TRBD1 (5 bases). This CDR3 spans 17 amino acids. The V end lost 1 base, the J end lost 2 bases, and 18 bases lay between the germline ends. Germline V CDR1 and CDR2: SGHNT, YENEEA. The CDR3 nucleotides are TGTGCCAGCAGCTTAGTTCGACAGAACCTCCGAACCTACGAGCAGTACTTC. Encoded protein: CASSLVRQNLRTYEQYF.

The chain employs TRBV19 and TRBJ2-3; D assignment may be TRBD1 or TRBD2 (5 bases each). Trimming stripped 4 bases from V and 4 bases from J, with 9 bases between. In germline, CDR1 is LNHDA, CDR2 SQIVND (reference sequence). The CDR3 runs to 13 residues. The CDR3 is CASSTGLADTQYF. CDR3 bases: TGTGCCAGTAGTACGGGGCTCGCAGATACGCAGTATTTT. The full variable domain, completed using reference TRBV19 and TRBJ2-3, is DGGITQSPKYLFRKEGQNVTLSCEQNLNHDAMYWYRQDPGQGLRLIYYSQIVNDFQKGDIAEGYSVSREKKESFPLTVTSAQKNPTAFYLCASSTGLADTQYFGPGTRLTVL.

The chain uses TRBV6-4 and TRBJ1-6; D gene ambiguous. Germline-derived CDR1 and CDR2 are MRHNA and SNTAGT. The CDR3 contains 14 residues. Trimming took 6 bases from V and 7 from J, leaving 13 bases between them. Here the CDR3 DNA reads TGTGCCAGCAGCTTATCGGGAGTGAATTCACCCCTCCACTTT. It codes for CASSLSGVNSPLHF.

V gene TRBV19 combines with J gene TRBJ1-4; possible D gene TRBD1, 6 bases. The V gene lost 1 base and the J gene lost 8 bases, with 11 bases spanning the gap. This CDR3 has 14 residues. In germline, CDR1 is LNHDA, CDR2 SQIVND (reference sequence). CDR3 protein: CASSIGGAREKLFF. The CDR3 coding sequence is TGTGCCAGTAGTATAGGGGGGGCGCGAGAAAAACTGTTTTTT.

The chain recombines TRBV6-8 with TRBJ1-2; TRBD1 agrees at 10 bases. J lost 0 bases, V lost 6 bases, and 7 bases had no gene match. The length of the CDR3 is 16 residues. In germline, CDR1 is MNHGY, CDR2 SAAAGT. For the CDR3, the DNA is TGTGCCAGCAGGAAAGGGACAGGGGCTTCTAACTATGGCTACACCTTC. Translation: CASRKGTGASNYGYTF.

This clone was recorded a few times. This chain joins TRBV6-8 and TRBJ1-1; D uncertain. Germline loops: CDR1 MNHGY, CDR2 SAAAGT. V was shortened by 6 bases and J by 1 base, with 12 bases between the two germline ends. The CDR3 covers 14 residues. CDR3 region: CASRTGLPNTEAFF. CDR3 coding DNA: TGTGCCAGCAGGACCGGACTGCCGAACACTGAAGCTTTCTTT.

A few counts support this clone. This sequence joins TRBV1 and TRBJ1-4; the D call of TRBD1 is as the table states it, not checked on the DNA. TRBV1 is classified as a pseudogene. The CDR3 runs to 15 residues. This chain's CDR3 is CASSQAGQGDEKLFF. The CDR3 DNA reads TGCGCCAGCAGCCAAGCTGGACAAGGGGATGAAAAACTGTTTTTT.

The table lists this clone with a few counts. This chain joins TRBV15 and TRBJ1-3; D is uncertain. The germline gives CDR1 LNHNV, CDR2 YYDKDF (reference sequence). The CDR3 covers 15 residues. Trimming shortened V by 0 bases and J by 5 bases, and 11 bases separated the two germline ends. CDR3: CATSRDLGFRNTIYF. CDR3 sequence (DNA): TGTGCCACCAGCAGAGATCTGGGTTTCAGAAACACCATATATTTT.

This chain connects TRBV6-8 to TRBJ1-1; D call uncertain. Per the germline V gene, CDR1 is MNHGY and CDR2 is SAAAGT. The CDR3 is made up of 13 amino acids. V was pared by 7 bases and J by 4 bases, with 13 bases between. As DNA, the CDR3 is TGTGCCAGCAAATCTCGGGGAGGCACTGAAGCTTTCTTT. This sequence encodes CASKSRGGTEAFF.

This clone was recorded a few times. The gene calls are TRBV15 and TRBJ1-1; possibly TRBD1 for D (6 bases). CDR3 size: 14 residues. The V gene lost 2 bases and the J gene lost 6 bases, with 13 bases spanning the gap. Germline V gene sequence: CDR1 LNHNV, CDR2 YYDKDF (reference sequence). Here the CDR3 reads CATSRTGRGPEAFF. CDR3 DNA sequence: TGTGCCACCAGCAGAACAGGACGGGGGCCTGAAGCTTTCTTT. The variable domain in full, completed from reference TRBV15 and TRBJ1-1, reads DAMVIQNPRYQVTQFGKPVTLSCSQTLNHNVMYWYQQKSSQAPKLLFHYYDKDFNNEADTPDNFQSRRPNTSFCFLDIRSPGLGDTAMYLCATSRTGRGPEAFFGQGTRLTVV.

This rearrangement joins TRBV19 to TRBJ1-6, with 7 positions matching TRBD1. The CDR3 runs 19 residues. V shed 5 bases, J shed 0 bases, and the junction held 13 bases outside the gene matches. Germline loops: CDR1 LNHDA, CDR2 SQIVND (reference sequence). The CDR3 nucleotides are TGTGCCAGTAGTGCCTCCTTTCCGGGACAGAGCTCCTATAATTCACCCCTCCACTTT. Its translation: CASSASFPGQSSYNSPLHF.